These 6 T cell receptor beta chains share one sample of origin, sequenced in a study of blood T cells in healthy people across ages. For the second PCR, which ran for about 7 to 12 cycles, a sample-barcoded 5' primer and a J-beta primer mix were used. TCRdb recomputed calls from the 5' RACE reads with MiXCR, one row per CDR3 protein. The profile shows over 1.5 million distinct CDR3 sequences, 49% of them singletons. Sequencing was performed on blood. These receptors all come from a middle-aged woman in good health.

The chain employs TRBV4-3 and TRBJ1-1, with a weak D call TRBD1 (6 bases). With 2 bases removed from V and 6 bases from J, the gap between germline ends came to 22 bases. The germline V gene encodes CDR1 LGHNA and CDR2 YSLEER. This CDR3 region has 17 residues. In DNA, the CDR3 is TGCGCCAGCAGCCAATCTTCGAGGACAGCCAGGGGCCCTGAAGCTTTCTTT. Its translation is CASSQSSRTARGPEAFF.

Remarks on this clonotype: A much larger clone differs from this one at a single base, so this may be a read error. The chain joins TRBV7-2 to TRBJ2-5, with 8 bases matching TRBD2. J lost 11 bases, V lost 2 bases, and 13 bases had no gene match. The CDR3 length is 15 residues. Germline CDR1 SGHTA, CDR2 FQGNSA. CDR3 residues: CASSLSGGQVHKQYF. The DNA for the CDR3 is TGTGCCAGCAGCTTAAGCGGGGGCCAAGTTCACAAGCAGTACTTC.

V gene TRBV10-3 combines with J gene TRBJ2-1; D is undetermined. The germline V gene encodes CDR1 ENHRY and CDR2 SYGVKD. V was cut by 4 bases and J by 0 bases, with 10 bases left in between. This CDR3 has 15 amino acids. As DNA, the CDR3 is TGTGCCATCAGTGGTCAACAGAGCTCCTACAATGAGCAGTTCTTC. It specifies CAISGQQSSYNEQFF.

This clonotype was detected only a few times. The rearrangement links TRBV9 to TRBJ2-5; unclear D gene. With the DNA end fitting TRBJ2-7 better, the J assignment may be wrong. The CDR3 consists of 13 residues. CDR1 and CDR2 (germline): SGDLS, YYNGEE. The CDR3 loop is CASSVGPGREQYF. As DNA, the CDR3 is TGTGCCAGCAGCGTAGGGCCCGGGCGCGAGCAGTACTTC.

This clonotype turned up a few times. J is TRBJ1-2 and V is TRBV29-1; D might be TRBD1 (5 bases). Per the germline V gene, CDR1 is SQVTM and CDR2 is ANQGSEA. Trimming shortened V by 3 bases and J by 8 bases, and 16 bases separated the two germline ends. The CDR3 has 13 residues. CDR3 loop: CSVERGISGGYTF. The CDR3 coding sequence is TGCAGCGTTGAGCGGGGGATATCGGGAGGCTACACCTTC.

Remarks on this clonotype: Sequence at one end of the junction differs from germline and may be a read error. V usage is TRBV28 and J usage is TRBJ2-7, with D possibly TRBD1 on 6 matching bases. Germline V CDR1 and CDR2: MDHEN, SYDVKM. The CDR3 runs 13 residues. The CDR3 DNA sequence: TGTACCAGCAGTCACGGACAGCTCTACGAGCAGTACTTC. This translates into CTSSHGQLYEQYF.